This TCR beta chain was recovered during a study of OX40 agonist ivuxolimab in advanced cancers. Looking at the study overall: Ivuxolimab was delivered to patients intravenously every 2 weeks at doses spanning 0.01 to 10 mg/kg. Study results and limitations: On average, CD8+ T cells had more expanded clones than CD4+. CD4+ and CD8+ blood T cells expanded clonally by week 6 at 0.1 to 3.0 mg/kg.

Worth noting for this clone: Antigen unknown.

TCRdb's table, derived via immunoSEQ multiplex PCR, lists solely in-frame clones and lacks some. Of more than 55,000 clones listed, 88% are singletons. Germline V lookup: CDR1 SGHTA, CDR2 FQGNSA. The CDR3 runs 15 residues. After removal of 5 bases from V and 4 bases from J, the junction contained 5 bases not matched to a gene. This receptor was taken from an adult with an advanced solid tumor such as melanoma, head and neck, liver or kidney cancer. Here the sequenced sample was CD4+ or CD8+ T cells sorted from blood, taken in a trial of the OX40 agonist ivuxolimab. This chain joins TRBV7-2 and TRBJ1-4; 9 nucleotides match TRBD1. CDR3 protein: CASSQTGGGNEKLFF. In nucleotides, the CDR3 is TGTGCCAGCAGCCAAACAGGGGGCGGTAATGAAAAACTGTTTTTT.